This TCR beta chain was observed in a study of blood T cells in healthy people across ages. Study-wide findings and caveats: Estimates based on one million T cells were treated as lower bounds. Any changes in expanded clonotypes were possibly confounded, as donor CMV status remained unknown.

This clonotype turned up a few times. The antigen remains undetermined. V gave up 4 bases and J gave up 0 bases; unmatched junction bases: 6. The CDR3 is 15 residues long. CDR1 is SGDLS and CDR2 is YYNGEE in the germline V gene. Then a second PCR, running roughly 7 to 11 cycles, was carried out with a sample-barcoded 5' primer and a J-beta primer mix. A 12-random-nucleotide template-switch adaptor tagged each cDNA molecule. TCRdb itself ran the 5' RACE reads through MiXCR, one entry per CDR3 protein. This sample yields 2 million or so distinct CDR3 sequences, of which roughly 50% are seen a single time; approximately 2.1% belongs to the top ten.

Sample: blood. The chain couples TRBV9 to TRBJ1-1, with TRBD1 matching 7 bases. The receptor's source is a woman between 40 and 55 years old in good health. CDR3 region: CASSPGGAMNTEAFF. As DNA, the CDR3 is TGTGCCAGCAGCCCAGGGGGGGCGATGAACACTGAAGCTTTCTTT.